These 8 T cell receptor beta chains were all obtained from the same sample, sequenced in a study of shared clonotypes between healthy human individuals. Generated by immunoSEQ multiplex PCR, the TCRdb table keeps only in-frame clones and is missing some. The sample consists of approximately 1,000,000 clones, roughly 74% of them appearing once. Sequenced material: memory CD4+ T cells from PBMCs. Subset reported: CD45RA-negative fraction. The receptors here all came from a man between 18 and 29 years old in good health. Some clones in this sample may be carry-over from other donors' samples.

This chain uses TRBV6-1 with TRBJ2-1; D is unclear. The V and J ends lost 5 bases and 7 bases respectively, with 18 bases between them. The CDR3 runs 15 residues. In germline, CDR1 is MNHNS, CDR2 SASEGT. The chain's CDR3 is CASSIGRMAANEQFF. As DNA, the CDR3 is TGTGCCAGCAGTATCGGGCGGATGGCGGCAAATGAGCAGTTCTTC.

The table lists this clone with a few counts. For the CDR3, the DNA is TGTGCCAGCAGTTTAGTTGGGGTCTTAGACGGACAAAATGAAAAACTGTTTTTT. It is translated as CASSLVGVLDGQNEKLFF. The chain carries TRBV28 and TRBJ1-4; D is perhaps TRBD1 (5 bases). The CDR3 sequence is 18 residues long. V was trimmed by 2 bases and J by 5 bases, leaving 21 bases between them. In germline, CDR1 is MDHEN, CDR2 SYDVKM.

The chain combines TRBV18 with TRBJ2-2, with 11 bases aligning to TRBD2. The J segment lost 1 base and the V segment lost 3 bases, leaving 7 bases of the junction unmatched. The CDR3 covers 18 residues. In germline, CDR1 is KGHSH, CDR2 LQKENI. CDR3 sequence (DNA): TGTGCCAGCTCACCCTGGCTAGCGGGAGGCCTGAACACCGGGGAGCTGTTTTTT. Protein product: CASSPWLAGGLNTGELFF.

The J gene is TRBJ2-7, the V gene TRBV5-4; D perhaps matches TRBD2 (5 bases). CDR3 length: 15 residues. Germline lookup yields CDR1 SGHNT and CDR2 YYREEE (reference sequence). Trimming took 4 bases from V and 0 from J, leaving 14 bases between them. This CDR3 reads CASSQWGAYSYEQYF. The CDR3 DNA follows: TGTGCCAGCAGCCAATGGGGAGCCTACTCCTACGAGCAGTACTTC.

This clone was seen only once. V usage is TRBV11-2 and J usage is TRBJ2-1; TRBD1 agrees at 9 bases. Germline V lookup: CDR1 SGHAT, CDR2 FQNNGV. After removal of 5 bases from V and 9 bases from J, the junction contained 11 bases not matched to a gene. The CDR3 covers 15 residues. CDR3 nucleotide sequence: TGTGCCAGCAGCAAGGAGGACAGGGGCCGCGGTGAGCAGTTCTTC. This gives the protein CASSKEDRGRGEQFF.

The chain combines TRBV6-6 with TRBJ1-5; 9 nucleotides match TRBD1. Germline V gene data show CDR1 as MNHNY and CDR2 as SVGAGI (reference sequence). The V segment lost 6 bases and the J segment 1 base; nucleotides outside the gene matches: 4. The CDR3 length is 15 residues. For the CDR3, the DNA is TGTGCCAGCAGGGACAGGGGAAGGAGCAATCAGCCCCAGCATTTT. This translates into CASRDRGRSNQPQHF.

The J gene is TRBJ1-2, the V gene TRBV6-1; 9 nucleotides agree with TRBD1. V shed 6 bases, J shed 5 bases, and the junction held 7 bases outside the gene matches. The CDR3 consists of 14 residues. Per germline, CDR1 MNHNS and CDR2 SASEGT. CDR3 DNA sequence: TGTGCCAGCAGGGAACAGGGGGCTAGGTATGGCTACACCTTC. Protein: CASREQGARYGYTF.

The sample holds one count of this clone. The V call is TRBV5-1, the J call TRBJ1-4, with D perhaps TRBD1 (5 bases). This CDR3 has 13 residues. V was shortened by 3 bases and J by 8 bases, with 11 bases between the two germline ends. Germline lookup yields CDR1 SGHRS and CDR2 YFSETQ. The DNA of the CDR3 is TGCGCCAGCAGCTGGGGACTCCAAGAAAAACTGTTTTTT. It specifies CASSWGLQEKLFF. Together with reference TRBV5-1 and TRBJ1-4, the CDR3 gives the full variable domain: KAGVTQTPRYLIKTRGQQVTLSCSPISGHRSVSWYQQTPGQGLQFLFEYFSETQRNKGNFPGRFSGRQFSNSRSEMNVSTLELGDSALYLCASSWGLQEKLFFGSGTQLSVL.